The entry that follows covers one T cell receptor (beta chain) sequence. Its antigen is unidentified. These data originate in a study of CD8 T cells in ankylosing spondylitis. A single record per CDR3 protein comes from TCRdb applying MiXCR to the 5' RACE reads. The sample lists approximately 350,000 distinct CDR3 sequences, roughly 15% occurring once. The study, taken as a whole, reports: Disease-linked clones were found to be CD8+ and relatively rare in peripheral blood.

Between the trimmed V and J ends, which lost 5 bases and 3 bases, there was a span of 14 bases. Per the germline V gene, CDR1 is MNHEY and CDR2 is SVGEGT. The CDR3 spans 15 residues. Sequenced: blood, either unsorted or a sorted T cell fraction (not recorded which). V usage is TRBV6-2 or TRBV6-3 and J usage is TRBJ1-5, with D unclear. The receptor was isolated from a male donor with ankylosing spondylitis or in good health (not recorded which). The CDR3, as DNA: TGTGCCAGCAGTGTTTCGAGACACGTCAATCAGCCCCAGCATTTT. Protein sequence: CASSVSRHVNQPQHF.